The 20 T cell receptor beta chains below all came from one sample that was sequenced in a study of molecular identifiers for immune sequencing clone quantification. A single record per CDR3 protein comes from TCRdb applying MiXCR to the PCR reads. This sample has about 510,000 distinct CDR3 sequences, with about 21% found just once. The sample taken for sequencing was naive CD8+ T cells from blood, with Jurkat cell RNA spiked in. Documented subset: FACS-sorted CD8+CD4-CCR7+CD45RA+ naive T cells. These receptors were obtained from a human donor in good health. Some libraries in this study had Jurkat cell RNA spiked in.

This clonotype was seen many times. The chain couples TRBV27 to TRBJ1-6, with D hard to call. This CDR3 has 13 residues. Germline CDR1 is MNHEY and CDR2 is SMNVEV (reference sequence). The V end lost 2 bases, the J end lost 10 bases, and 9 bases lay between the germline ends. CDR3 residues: CASSLGQWSPLHF. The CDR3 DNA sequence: TGTGCCAGCAGTTTAGGGCAGTGGTCACCCCTCCACTTT.

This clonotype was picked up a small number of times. The CDR3 coding sequence is TGTGCCAGTAGTACTTGGACTAGCGAGTACTACAATGAGCAGTTCTTC. It is translated as CASSTWTSEYYNEQFF. The chain links TRBV19 to TRBJ2-1; the match to TRBD2 covers 9 bases. The CDR3 length is 16 residues. Germline assignment: CDR1 LNHDA and CDR2 SQIVND (reference sequence). The ends lost 4 bases at V and 3 bases at J; junction bases unmatched: 7.

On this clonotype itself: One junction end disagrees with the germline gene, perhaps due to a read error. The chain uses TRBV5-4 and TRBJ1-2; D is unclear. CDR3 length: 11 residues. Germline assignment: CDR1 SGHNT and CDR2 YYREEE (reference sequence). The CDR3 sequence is CASSFGPASSF. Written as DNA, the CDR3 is TGTGCCAGCAGCTTTGGACCCGCTAGCTCCTTC.

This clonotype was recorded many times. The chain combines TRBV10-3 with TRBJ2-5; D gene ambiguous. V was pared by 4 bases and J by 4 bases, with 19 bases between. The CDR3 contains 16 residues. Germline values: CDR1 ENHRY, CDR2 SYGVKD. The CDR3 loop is CAISGPGQNPGETQYF. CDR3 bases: TGTGCCATCAGTGGCCCCGGCCAGAACCCGGGAGAGACCCAGTACTTC.

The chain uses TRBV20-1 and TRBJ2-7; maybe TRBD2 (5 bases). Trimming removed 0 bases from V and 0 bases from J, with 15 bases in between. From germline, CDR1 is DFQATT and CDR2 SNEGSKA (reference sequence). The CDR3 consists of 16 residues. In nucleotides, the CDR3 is TGCAGTGCTAGAGAAGGAGGCGGGTACTACTCCTACGAGCAGTACTTC. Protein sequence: CSAREGGGYYSYEQYF.

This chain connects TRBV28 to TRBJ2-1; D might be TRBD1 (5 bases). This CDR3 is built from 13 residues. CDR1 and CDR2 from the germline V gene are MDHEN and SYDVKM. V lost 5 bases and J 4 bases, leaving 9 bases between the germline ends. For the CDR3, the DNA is TGTGCCAGCAGTCCGAACAGGTACAATGAGCAGTTCTTC. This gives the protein CASSPNRYNEQFF.

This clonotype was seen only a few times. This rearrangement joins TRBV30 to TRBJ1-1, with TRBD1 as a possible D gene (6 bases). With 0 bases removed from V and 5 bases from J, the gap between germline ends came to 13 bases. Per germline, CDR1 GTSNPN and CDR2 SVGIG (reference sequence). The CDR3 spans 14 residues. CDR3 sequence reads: CAWSVVTGKTEAFF. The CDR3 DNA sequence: TGTGCCTGGAGTGTAGTCACAGGGAAAACTGAAGCTTTCTTT.

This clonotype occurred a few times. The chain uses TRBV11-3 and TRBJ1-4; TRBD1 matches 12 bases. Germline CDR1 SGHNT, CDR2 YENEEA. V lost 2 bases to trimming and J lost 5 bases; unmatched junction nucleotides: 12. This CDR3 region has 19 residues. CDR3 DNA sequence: TGTGCCAGCAGCTTAAATCCGTGGGACAGGGGGCGCCGCAATGAAAAACTGTTTTTT. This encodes CASSLNPWDRGRRNEKLFF.

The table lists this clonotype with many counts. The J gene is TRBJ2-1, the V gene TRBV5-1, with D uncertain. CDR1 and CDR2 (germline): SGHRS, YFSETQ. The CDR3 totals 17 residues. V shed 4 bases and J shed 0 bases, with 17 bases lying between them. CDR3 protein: CASSASQALSSYNEQFF. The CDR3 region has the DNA TGCGCCAGCAGCGCGTCGCAGGCACTTAGCTCCTACAATGAGCAGTTCTTC.

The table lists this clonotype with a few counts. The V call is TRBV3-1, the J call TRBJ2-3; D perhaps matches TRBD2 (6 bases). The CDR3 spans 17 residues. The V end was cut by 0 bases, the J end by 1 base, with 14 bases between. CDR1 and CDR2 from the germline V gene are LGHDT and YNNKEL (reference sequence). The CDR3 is CASSQDLWTNRTDTQYF. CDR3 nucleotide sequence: TGTGCCAGCAGCCAAGATTTGTGGACTAACCGCACAGATACGCAGTATTTT.

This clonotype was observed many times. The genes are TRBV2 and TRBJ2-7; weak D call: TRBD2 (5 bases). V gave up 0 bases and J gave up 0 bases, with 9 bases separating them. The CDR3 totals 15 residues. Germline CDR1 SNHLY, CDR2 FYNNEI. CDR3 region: CASSEAGGSSYEQYF. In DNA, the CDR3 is TGTGCCAGCAGTGAAGCCGGCGGGTCCTCCTACGAGCAGTACTTC. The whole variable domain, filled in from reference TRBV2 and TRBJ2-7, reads EPEVTQTPSHQVTQMGQEVILRCVPISNHLYFYWYRQILGQKVEFLVSFYNNEISEKSEIFDDQFSVERPDGSNFTLKIRSTKLEDSAMYFCASSEAGGSSYEQYFGPGTRLTVT.

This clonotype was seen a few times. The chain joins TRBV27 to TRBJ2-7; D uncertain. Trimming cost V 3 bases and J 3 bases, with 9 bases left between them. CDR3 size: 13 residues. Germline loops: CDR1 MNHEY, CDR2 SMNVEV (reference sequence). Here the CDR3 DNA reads TGTGCCAGCAGTTTTGGGCAGCGCTACGAGCAGTACTTC. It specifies CASSFGQRYEQYF.

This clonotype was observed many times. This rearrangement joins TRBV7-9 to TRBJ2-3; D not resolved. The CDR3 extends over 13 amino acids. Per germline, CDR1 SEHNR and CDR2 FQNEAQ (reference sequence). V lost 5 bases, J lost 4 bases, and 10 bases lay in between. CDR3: CASSPKFSDTQYF. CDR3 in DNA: TGTGCCAGCAGCCCCAAGTTTTCAGATACGCAGTATTTT.

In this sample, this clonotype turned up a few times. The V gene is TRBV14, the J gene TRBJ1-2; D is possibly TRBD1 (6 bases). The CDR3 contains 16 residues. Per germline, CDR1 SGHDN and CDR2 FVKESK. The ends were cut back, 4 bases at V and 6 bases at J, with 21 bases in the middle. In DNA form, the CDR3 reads TGTGCCAGCAGCCCCCTCACAGGGATTACCCTCAATGGCTACACCTTC. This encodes CASSPLTGITLNGYTF.

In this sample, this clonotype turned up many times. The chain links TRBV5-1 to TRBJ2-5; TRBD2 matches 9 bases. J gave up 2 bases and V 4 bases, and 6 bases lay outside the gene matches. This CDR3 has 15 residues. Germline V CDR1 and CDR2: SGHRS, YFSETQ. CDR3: CASSHPTSGQETQYF. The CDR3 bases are TGCGCCAGCAGCCATCCGACTAGCGGACAAGAGACCCAGTACTTC.

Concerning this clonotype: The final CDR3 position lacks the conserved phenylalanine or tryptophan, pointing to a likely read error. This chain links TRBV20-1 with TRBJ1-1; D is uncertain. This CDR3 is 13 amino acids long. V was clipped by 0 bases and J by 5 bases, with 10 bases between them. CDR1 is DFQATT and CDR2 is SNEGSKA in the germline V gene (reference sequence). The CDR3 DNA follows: TGCAGTGCTAGAGATCGGTTAGTTACTGAAGCTTTCCTT. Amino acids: CSARDRLVTEAFL.

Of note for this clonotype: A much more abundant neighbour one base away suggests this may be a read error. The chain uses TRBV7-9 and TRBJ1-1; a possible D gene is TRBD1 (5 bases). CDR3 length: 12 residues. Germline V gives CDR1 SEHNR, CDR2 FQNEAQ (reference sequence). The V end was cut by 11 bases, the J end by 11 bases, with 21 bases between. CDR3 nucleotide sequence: TGTGCCGGCACCCACGGGGGGGTTGAGGCTTTCTTT. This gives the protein CAGTHGGVEAFF.

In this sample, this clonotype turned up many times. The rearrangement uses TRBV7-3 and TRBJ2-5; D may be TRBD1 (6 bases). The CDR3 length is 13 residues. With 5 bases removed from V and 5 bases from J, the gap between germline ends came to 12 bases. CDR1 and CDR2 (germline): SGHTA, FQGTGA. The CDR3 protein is CASSETGTETQYF. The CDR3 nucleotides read TGTGCCAGCAGCGAAACAGGGACGGAGACCCAGTACTTC.

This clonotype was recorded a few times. The CDR3 region is CASSHRHPNTEAFF. CDR3 coding DNA: TGCGCCAGCAGCCACAGGCACCCGAACACTGAAGCTTTCTTT. The gene calls are TRBV4-1 and TRBJ1-1; D is uncertain. V was pared by 3 bases and J by 1 base, with 9 bases between. CDR3 length: 14 residues. Germline V gene sequence: CDR1 MGHRA, CDR2 YSYEKL.

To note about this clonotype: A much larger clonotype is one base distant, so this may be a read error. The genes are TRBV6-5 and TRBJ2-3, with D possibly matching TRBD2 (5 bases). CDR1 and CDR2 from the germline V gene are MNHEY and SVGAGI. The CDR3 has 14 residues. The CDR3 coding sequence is TGTGCCAGCGGTTACGACGGGGTTTCAGATACGCAGTATTTT. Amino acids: CASGYDGVSDTQYF.